A single T cell receptor (beta chain) is shown here with its context. Its antigen remains unknown. Deletions cut 2 bases from V and 2 bases from J, with 7 bases between. Germline CDR1 is GTSNPN and CDR2 is SVGIG (reference sequence). CDR3 length: 12 residues. CD4+ and CD8+ cells were isolated by positive magnetic bead selection, with purity checked by flow cytometry. This specimen belongs to a study of somatic mutations in cytotoxic T cells in rheumatoid arthritis. Some clones are missing from TCRdb's copy, which holds only in-frame ones; the method was immunoSEQ multiplex PCR. The sample holds about 25,000 clones, roughly 82% seen once. General study points: CD8+ T-cell clonality showed no significant difference between rheumatoid arthritis patients and age-matched healthy controls. The authors did not know the antigen targets of the expanded CD8+ clones. Patients with a largest CD8+ clone exceeding 20% of CD8+ cells numbered 8 of 65.

The chain joins TRBV30 to TRBJ2-7; D possibly corresponds to TRBD1 (5 bases). The sequence was obtained from a man aged 45-65 years in good health. Sequenced material: CD8+ T cells sorted from blood. The CDR3 DNA reads TGTGCCTGGAGTCTGACAGCCTACGAGCAGTACTTC. It translates to CAWSLTAYEQYF.